Listed below are T cell receptor beta chains from one sample, sequenced in a study of cytomegalovirus exposure and HLA in healthy donors. Assay used: immunoSEQ multiplex PCR; TCRdb lists only in-frame clones, some missing. With under 150,000 clones in the sample, the ten largest clones hold 1.5% to 2%. Sequencing input: PBMCs. The receptors originated from a woman aged 60-75 years in good health and CMV-seronegative. CDR3s include the opening cysteine and the closing phenylalanine or tryptophan. The D gene is left open where the match is weak.

j_gene,v_gene,d_gene,CDR3aa,CDR3nt
TRBJ1-3,TRBV9,TRBD1,CASSVGTGGGNTIYF,TGTGCCAGCAGCGTCGGGACAGGGGGGGGAAACACCATATATTTT
TRBJ2-5,TRBV18,NA,CASSHGSEETQYF,TGTGCCAGCTCACACGGTTCGGAGGAGACCCAGTACTTC
TRBJ1-1,TRBV6-1,NA,CASRPPGLNTEAFF,TGTGCCAGCAGACCTCCAGGGCTGAACACTGAAGCTTTCTTT
TRBJ1-1,TRBV19,NA,CASSVQREAFF,TGTGCCAGTAGTGTACAGAGAGAAGCTTTCTTT
TRBJ2-7,TRBV14,NA,CASSQGRAYEQYF,TGTGCCAGCAGCCAAGGCCGGGCCTACGAGCAGTACTTC
TRBJ1-1,TRBV5-1,NA,CASSLPENTEAFF,TGCGCCAGCAGCTTGCCAGAGAACACTGAAGCTTTCTTT
TRBJ1-1,TRBV7-9,TRBD1,CASSLTGQGWTEAFF,TGTGCCAGCAGCTTAACAGGACAGGGGTGGACTGAAGCTTTCTTT
TRBJ1-5,TRBV28,NA,CASSLTGPNQPQHF,TGTGCCAGCAGCCTGACAGGACCCAATCAGCCCCAGCATTTT
TRBJ2-1,TRBV5-1,NA,CASTLYSGSYNEQFF,TGCGCCAGCACCCTTTACTCAGGCTCCTACAATGAGCAGTTCTTC
TRBJ1-2,TRBV5-1,TRBD1,CASSLDQGARYGYTF,TGCGCCAGCAGTCTTGATCAGGGGGCGAGGTATGGCTACACCTTC
TRBJ2-7,TRBV28,TRBD1,CASSWGGTGSYF,TGTGCCAGCAGTTGGGGGGGGACAGGGTCGTACTTC
TRBJ1-2,TRBV5-1,TRBD1,CASSLAGQVSGYGYTF,TGCGCCAGCAGCTTGGCCGGACAGGTCTCGGGGTATGGCTACACCTTC
TRBJ1-2,TRBV28,NA,CASSDSIYGYTF,TGTGCCAGCAGCGACAGCATCTATGGCTACACCTTC
TRBJ2-6,TRBV6-5,NA,CASSYSAGYLLTF,TGTGCCAGCAGTTACTCGGCGGGATACTTGTTGACTTTC
TRBJ2-1,TRBV6-5,TRBD1,CASSYAGQGINEQFF,TGTGCCAGCAGTTACGCCGGACAGGGGATTAATGAGCAGTTCTTC
TRBJ1-1,TRBV10-3,TRBD1,CAIRGQGPNTEAFF,TGTGCCATCAGGGGACAGGGGCCCAACACTGAAGCTTTCTTT
TRBJ2-1,TRBV5-5,TRBD2,CASTRLAGVSYEQFF,TGTGCCAGCACCAGACTAGCGGGAGTCTCTTATGAGCAGTTCTTC
TRBJ2-1,TRBV15,NA,CATSEGNEQFF,TGTGCCACCAGCGAGGGCAATGAGCAGTTCTTC
TRBJ1-2,TRBV2,NA,CASSGAGMIGYTF,TGTGCCAGCAGTGGGGCAGGGATGATTGGCTACACCTTC
TRBJ1-1,TRBV11-2,NA,CASSLRTATPMNTEAFF,TGTGCCAGCAGCTTGCGGACAGCGACTCCTATGAACACTGAAGCTTTCTTT
TRBJ2-7,TRBV5-1,TRBD2,CASSLGSGSGGQYF,TGCGCCAGCAGCTTGGGTAGCGGGAGTGGAGGGCAGTACTTC
TRBJ2-7,TRBV28,TRBD1,CASSSDRGWREQYF,TGTGCCAGCAGTTCGGACAGGGGGTGGCGCGAGCAGTACTTC
TRBJ1-3,TRBV5-1,NA,CASSLVQGSGNTIYF,TGCGCCAGCAGCTTGGTACAGGGCTCTGGAAACACCATATATTTT
TRBJ1-2,TRBV27,TRBD1,CASGNVPGQGGSNYGYTF,TGTGCCAGCGGAAATGTTCCGGGACAGGGGGGCAGTAACTATGGCTACACCTTC
TRBJ1-4,TRBV4-1,NA,CASSQSGGRGKEEKLFF,TGCGCCAGCAGCCAAAGCGGGGGAAGGGGGAAGGAAGAAAAACTGTTTTTT
TRBJ2-7,TRBV11-2,TRBD1,CASSLGTGMYEQYF,TGTGCCAGCAGCCTTGGGACAGGGATGTACGAGCAGTACTTC
TRBJ1-1,TRBV18,NA,CASSPPVVRNTEAFF,TGTGCCAGCTCACCACCCGTGGTTAGGAACACTGAAGCTTTCTTT
TRBJ2-2,TRBV5-1,TRBD2,CASRTTSGITGELFF,TGCGCCAGCAGGACGACTAGCGGGATCACCGGGGAGCTGTTTTTT
TRBJ1-1,TRBV5-1,NA,CASRGDMNTEAFF,TGCGCCAGCAGAGGGGACATGAACACTGAAGCTTTCTTT
TRBJ2-3,TRBV29-1,TRBD2,CSVGILAGGPITDTQYF,TGCAGCGTTGGGATACTAGCGGGAGGGCCCATCACAGATACGCAGTATTTT
TRBJ2-7,TRBV2,NA,CASSVHAYEQYF,TGTGCCAGCAGTGTTCATGCCTACGAGCAGTACTTC